The clone carrying this T cell receptor beta chain was seen ten or more times. Its antigen is not identified. The record originates from a study of T-cell reconstitution after alpha-beta-depleted transplantation in children. Study results and limitations: The study reportedly traced alpha-beta T cells about two months after transplant to several hundred expanded graft clones. Recipient T cells and thymic progenitors that survived gave rise to the high TCRbeta diversity observed at day 60 in some patients. The authors attributed T-cell counts and diversity one year after transplant mostly to newly produced T cells.

Unmatched junction bases numbered 7, after V lost 5 bases and J lost 0 bases. The length of the CDR3 is 17 residues. The library targeted TCRbeta and was prepared with unique molecular identifiers. TCRdb reprocessed the PCR reads with MiXCR, giving one entry per CDR3 protein. The sample consists of hundreds of thousands of distinct CDR3 sequences, 10% to 15% of them appearing once. The sample consisted of PBMCs, taken before TCRalphabeta/CD19-depleted stem cell transplant. This TCR came from a girl aged 2-10 years with congenital amegakaryocytic thrombocytopenia, due to receive a stem cell transplant. V gene TRBV12-3 or TRBV12-4 combines with J gene TRBJ2-1, with 10 bases matching TRBD2. CDR3 sequence (DNA): TGTGCCAGCAGTCCATTTAGCGGGAGGTCCTCCTACAATGAGCAGTTCTTC. Its protein is CASSPFSGRSSYNEQFF.